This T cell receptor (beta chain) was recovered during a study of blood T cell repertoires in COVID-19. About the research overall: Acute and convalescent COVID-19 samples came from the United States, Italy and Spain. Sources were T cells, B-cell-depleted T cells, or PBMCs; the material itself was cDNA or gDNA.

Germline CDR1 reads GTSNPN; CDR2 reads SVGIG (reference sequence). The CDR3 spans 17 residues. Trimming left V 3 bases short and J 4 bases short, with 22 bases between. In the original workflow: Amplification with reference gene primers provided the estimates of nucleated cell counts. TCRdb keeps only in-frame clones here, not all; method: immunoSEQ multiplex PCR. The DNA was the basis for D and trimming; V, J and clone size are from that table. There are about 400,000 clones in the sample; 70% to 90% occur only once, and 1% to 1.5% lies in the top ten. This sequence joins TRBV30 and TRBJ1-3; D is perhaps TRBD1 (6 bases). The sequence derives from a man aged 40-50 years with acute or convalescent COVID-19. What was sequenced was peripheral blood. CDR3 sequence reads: CAWSLSRTAYAGNTIYF. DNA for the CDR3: TGTGCCTGGAGCTTATCGAGGACAGCCTACGCAGGAAACACCATATATTTT.